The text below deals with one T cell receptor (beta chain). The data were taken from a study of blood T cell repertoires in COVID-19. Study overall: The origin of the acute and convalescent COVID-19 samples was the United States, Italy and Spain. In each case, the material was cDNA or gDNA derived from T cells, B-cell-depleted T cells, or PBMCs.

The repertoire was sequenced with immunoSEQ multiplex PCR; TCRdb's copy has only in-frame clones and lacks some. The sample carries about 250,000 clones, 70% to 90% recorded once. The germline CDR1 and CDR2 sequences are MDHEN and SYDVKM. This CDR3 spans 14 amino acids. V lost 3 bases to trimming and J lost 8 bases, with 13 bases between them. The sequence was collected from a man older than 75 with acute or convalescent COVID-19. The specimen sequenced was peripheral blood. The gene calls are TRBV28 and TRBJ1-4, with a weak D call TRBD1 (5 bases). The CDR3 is CASSLEGYGEKLFF. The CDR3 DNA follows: TGTGCCAGCAGTTTGGAGGGGTACGGGGAAAAACTGTTTTTT. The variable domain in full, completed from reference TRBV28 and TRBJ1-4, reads DVKVTQSSRYLVKRTGEKVFLECVQDMDHENMFWYRQDPGLGLRLIYFSYDVKMKEKGDIPEGYSVSREKKERFSLILESASTNQTSMYLCASSLEGYGEKLFFGSGTQLSVL.